This T cell receptor beta chain was sequenced during a study of blood T cells in healthy people across ages. Study-level points and caveats: It was not possible, with unsorted PBMCs, to conclusively compare naive and antigen-experienced cells.

This clonotype occurred a few times. What it binds is not known. For the second PCR, which ran for roughly 6 to 12 cycles, a sample-barcoded 5' primer and a J-beta primer mix were used. Tags on each cDNA molecule came from a template-switch adaptor with 12 random nucleotides. Using its own MiXCR run on the 5' RACE reads, TCRdb lists one record per CDR3 protein. The sample contains over a million distinct CDR3 sequences, 35% to 45% of which appear only once. V lost 5 bases, J lost 6 bases, and 3 bases stayed unmatched. This CDR3 is 14 amino acids long. Germline lookup yields CDR1 SEHNR and CDR2 FQNEAQ (reference sequence).

Input material: blood. This chain uses TRBV7-9 with TRBJ1-4, with 10 positions matching TRBD1. The receptor comes from a woman between 18 and 29 years old in good health. The CDR3 DNA reads as TGTGCCAGCAGCCGACAGGGGGCGCATGAAAAACTGTTTTTT. The encoded protein is CASSRQGAHEKLFF.